This T cell receptor (beta chain) was sequenced in a study of blood T cells in healthy people across ages (dated by TCRdb to the mid-2010s). Looking at the study overall: In model experiments, template switching captured about one uniquely barcoded TCR beta cDNA molecule for every two T cells. The study measured age-related changes in TCR beta repertoire diversity using deep sequencing normalized with unique cDNA molecular identifiers. The donors were divided into four age groups: young (average around 15 years), middle-aged (approximately 41), aged (under 70) and long-lived (approximately 74). Donors of different ages were randomly distributed across sequencing lanes to avoid experimental bias. The study analyzed two additional independent replicas of 1 million unique cDNA reads from the same blood draw for two donors, one aged 18 to 30 and one aged 80 or older. Overall results and qualifications from the work: Compared with the aged group, the long-lived group had more naive CD4+ T cells, fewer expanded clones and increased TCR diversity, suggesting age selection. Donor CMV infection status was unknown, potentially confounding age-related changes in expanded clonotypes. Estimates of total diversity based on one million sequenced T cells were considered lower bounds and underestimates. There was a strong correlation between observed TCR beta diversity and the percentage of naive T cells measured by flow cytometry. As age increased, observed TCR beta diversity per million T cells dropped in a roughly linear way, and a significant reduction was already evident by age roughly 40. Because profiling used bulk unsorted PBMCs, naive and antigen-experienced compartments could not be compared conclusively.

The CDR3 spans 19 residues, from the cysteine through the phenylalanine. The read is trimmed to its CDR3 DNA, 57 bases read in frame from base 1. V is shortened by 0 bases, J by 8 bases, and the region joining them spans 23 bases. Based on the germline V gene, the CDR1 and CDR2 sequences are MNHEY and SVGAGI. As for this clonotype: Its target antigen remains unknown. There are no base qualities to consult, and no much larger clone falls within one base.

Donors were a few dozen systemically healthy Caucasian individuals from Russia aged roughly 6 to 95 years. Around 9.9 milliliters of peripheral blood were collected from each donor into EDTA-treated Vacutainer tubes. Ficoll-Paque density-gradient centrifugation was used to isolate PBMCs, with at least 7 million obtained per sample. Trizol reagent was used to extract total RNA from the PBMCs, yielding at least 5.5 micrograms per sample. For every donor, flow cytometry on a PBMC aliquot measured the percentage of naive CD45RAhigh/CD27high T cells. The library relied on 5' RACE. Instrument used: Illumina HiSeq 2500. A second PCR of roughly 6 to 11 cycles was run with a J-beta primer mix and a sample-barcoded 5' primer. Each TCR beta cDNA molecule received a unique molecular identifier from a template-switch 5' adaptor carrying 12 random nucleotides. Each sample yielded at least 2.5 million CDR3-containing paired-end reads. First-strand cDNA synthesis was performed from all RNA using the Mint cDNA synthesis kit, with priming by a TRBC-specific oligonucleotide. Following uracil-DNA glycosylase treatment, all cDNA underwent a first 18-cycle PCR with the universal primers M1SS and BC2_uni_R. As for how the authors treated the data: Normalization of each sample was performed by random selection of 1 million high-quality reads, each carrying a distinct molecular identifier. Reads with shared molecular identifiers were discarded instead of being binned into consensus sequences. MiTCR, run with a Q25 quality threshold and the strictest error-elimination algorithm, handled CDR3 identification, clonotype clustering and error correction. A nonparametric unseen species model using Euler transformation provided a lower-bound estimate of total TCR beta diversity. TCRdb reprocessing: public reads trimmed at Q25 with fastp, clones called with MiXCR, in-frame beta chains kept. CDR3 protein duplicates are merged, each entry listing the most common genes and DNA. TCRdb's processing, not the study's, gives the V and J calls here. Counted in this sample were about 900,000 distinct CDR3 sequences; around 48% of them appeared once. The ten largest account for under 15% of the sample.

The rearrangement combines TRBV6-5 with TRBJ1-6, with no reliable assignment of the D segment. The sample taken for sequencing was blood. The TCR was taken from a man younger than 40 in good health. CDR3 region: CASSYSRVREPTGDSPLHF. The sequence in DNA is TGTGCCAGCAGTTACTCGAGAGTAAGGGAGCCCACCGGGGATTCACCCCTCCACTTT.